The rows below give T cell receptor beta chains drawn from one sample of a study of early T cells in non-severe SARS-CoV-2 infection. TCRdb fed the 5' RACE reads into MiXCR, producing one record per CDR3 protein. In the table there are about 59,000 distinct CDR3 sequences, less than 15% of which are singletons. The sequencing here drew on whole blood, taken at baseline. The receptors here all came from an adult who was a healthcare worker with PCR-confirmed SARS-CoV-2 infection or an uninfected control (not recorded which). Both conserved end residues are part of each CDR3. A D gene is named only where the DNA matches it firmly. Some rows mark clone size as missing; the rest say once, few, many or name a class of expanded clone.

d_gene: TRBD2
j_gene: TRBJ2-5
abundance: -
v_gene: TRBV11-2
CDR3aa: CASRGLTSGGPKGKETQYF
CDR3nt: TGTGCCAGCCGGGGCCTGACTAGCGGGGGGCCGAAAGGAAAAGAGACCCAGTACTTC

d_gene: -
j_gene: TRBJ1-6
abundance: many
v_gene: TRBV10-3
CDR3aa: CAISESTVYNSPLHF
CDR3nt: TGTGCCATCAGTGAGTCGACGGTCTATAATTCACCCCTCCACTTT

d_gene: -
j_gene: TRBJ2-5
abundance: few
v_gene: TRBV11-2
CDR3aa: CASSLDLREETQYF
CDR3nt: TGTGCCAGCAGCTTAGATCTCAGGGAAGAGACCCAGTACTTC

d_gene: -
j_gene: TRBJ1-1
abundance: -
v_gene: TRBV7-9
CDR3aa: CASSLRDVGTEAFF
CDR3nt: TGTGCCAGCAGCCTCCGGGACGTAGGGACTGAAGCTTTCTTT

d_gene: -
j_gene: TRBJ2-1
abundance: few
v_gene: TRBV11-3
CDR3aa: CASSTLRDGSYNEQFF
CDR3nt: TGTGCCAGCAGCACCCTCCGGGACGGGTCCTACAATGAGCAGTTCTTC

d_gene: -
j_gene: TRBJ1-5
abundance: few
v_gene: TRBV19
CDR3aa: CASSISAGQGIQPQHF
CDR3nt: TGTGCCAGTAGTATTTCTGCAGGCCAAGGTATACAGCCCCAGCATTTT

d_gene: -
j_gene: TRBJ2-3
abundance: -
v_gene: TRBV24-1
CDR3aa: CATSDRDTQYF
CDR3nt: TGTGCCACCAGCGACAGAGATACGCAGTATTTT

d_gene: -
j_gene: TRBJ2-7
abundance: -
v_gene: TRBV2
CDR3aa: CASSWEFYEQYF
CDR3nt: TGTGCCAGCAGTTGGGAGTTTTACGAGCAGTACTTC

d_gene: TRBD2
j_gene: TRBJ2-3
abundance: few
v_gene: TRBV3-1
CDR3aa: CASSLTSGGTFTDTQYF
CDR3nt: TGTGCCAGCAGCCTGACTAGCGGGGGAACTTTCACAGATACGCAGTATTTT

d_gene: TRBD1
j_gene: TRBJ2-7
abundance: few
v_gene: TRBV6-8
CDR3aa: CASSEPGTGGAWQYF
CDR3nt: TGTGCCAGCAGCGAGCCCGGGACAGGGGGCGCATGGCAGTACTTC

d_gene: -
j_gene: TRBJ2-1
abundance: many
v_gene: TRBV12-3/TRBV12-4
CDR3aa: CASSILGGQFF
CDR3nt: TGTGCCAGCAGTATTCTTGGGGGGCAGTTCTTC

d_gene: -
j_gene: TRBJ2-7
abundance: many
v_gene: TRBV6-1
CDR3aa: CASSAYPGRSSYEQYF
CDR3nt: TGTGCCAGCAGTGCCTATCCGGGACGTTCCTCCTACGAGCAGTACTTC

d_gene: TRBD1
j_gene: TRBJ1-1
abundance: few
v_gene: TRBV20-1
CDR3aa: CSAPSRDRVKTEAFF
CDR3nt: TGCAGTGCACCGTCCCGGGACAGGGTGAAAACTGAAGCTTTCTTT